These 14 T cell receptor beta chains were all obtained from the same sample, sequenced in a study of cytomegalovirus exposure and HLA in healthy donors. The PCR had 60 Vbeta and 13 Jbeta primers. Repertoires were generated with immunoSEQ multiplex PCR, while TCRdb's copy carries only in-frame clones and drops some. This table has 150,000 to 200,000 clones, about 77% appearing once. Sample: PBMCs. Source of these receptors: a woman between 25 and 40 years old in good health and CMV-seropositive.

This chain uses TRBV7-9 with TRBJ2-1; D might be TRBD2 (6 bases). The CDR3 has 13 residues. Per germline, CDR1 SEHNR and CDR2 FQNEAQ (reference sequence). V was cut by 7 bases and J by 7 bases, with 14 bases left in between. The CDR3 protein is CASTHEAGNEQFF. The CDR3 DNA reads TGTGCCAGCACCCACGAGGCGGGGAATGAGCAGTTCTTC.

The chain links TRBV19 to TRBJ2-3, with TRBD2 matching over 8 bases. There are 16 residues in the CDR3. Germline CDR1 and CDR2: LNHDA and SQIVND (reference sequence). V gave up 5 bases and J gave up 4 bases; unmatched junction bases: 11. CDR3 sequence: CASSPTTGGYADTQYF. The DNA for the CDR3 is TGTGCCAGTAGTCCCACCACGGGGGGGTACGCAGATACGCAGTATTTT.

The chain is built from TRBV15 and TRBJ2-6; D gene uncertain. V lost 10 bases, J lost 2 bases, and 15 bases lay in between. CDR1 and CDR2 (germline): LNHNV, YYDKDF (reference sequence). There are 15 residues in the CDR3. This CDR3 is CASSHGLAGANVLTF. The CDR3 DNA reads TGTGCCAGCAGTCACGGGTTGGCTGGGGCCAACGTCCTGACTTTC.

This clone was counted once. This chain joins TRBV6-5 and TRBJ2-4; D possibly corresponds to TRBD1 (6 bases). The CDR3 contains 15 residues. Trimming pared 2 bases from V and 12 bases from J, leaving 20 bases between. Germline values: CDR1 MNHEY, CDR2 SVGAGI. Here the CDR3 DNA reads TGTGCCAGCAGTTACGGGGGACACGGCCCGTGGAATCAGTACTTC. It codes for CASSYGGHGPWNQYF.

The chain couples TRBV7-1 to TRBJ2-6; 9 nucleotides align to TRBD1. TRBV7-1 counts as an open reading frame of uncertain function. J lost 0 bases, V lost 3 bases, and 24 bases had no gene match. This CDR3 is 24 amino acids long. DNA of the CDR3: TGTGCCAGCAGCTCGTCTAGAAGGGGAGGGACAGGGAGCATCCAATACTCTGGGGCCAACGTCCTGACTTTC. Protein product: CASSSSRRGGTGSIQYSGANVLTF.

The V call is TRBV28, the J call TRBJ2-7; TRBD2 agrees at 12 bases. V was pared by 6 bases and J by 3 bases, with 6 bases of the junction left unmatched. Germline V gene lookup returns CDR1 MDHEN and CDR2 SYDVKM. The CDR3 sequence is 15 residues long. CDR3 protein: CASRRTSGTYYEQYF. The DNA of the CDR3 is TGTGCCAGCAGACGGACTAGCGGGACATACTACGAGCAGTACTTC.

A single count supports this clone. The chain couples TRBV7-9 to TRBJ1-5; a possible D gene is TRBD1 (6 bases). Deletions cut 1 base from V and 4 bases from J, with 17 bases between. There are 17 residues in the CDR3. Germline CDR1 and CDR2: SEHNR and FQNEAQ (reference sequence). CDR3 in amino acids: CASSLEGGVSLNQPQHF. DNA for the CDR3: TGTGCCAGCAGCTTAGAGGGGGGGGTCTCCCTGAATCAGCCCCAGCATTTT.

This chain joins TRBV5-1 and TRBJ2-1, with TRBD2 matching over 9 bases. After removal of 0 bases from V and 4 bases from J, the junction contained 8 bases not matched to a gene. The CDR3 is made up of 17 amino acids. Germline V gene sequence: CDR1 SGHRS, CDR2 YFSETQ. CDR3 DNA sequence: TGCGCCAGCAGCTTGGCGACTAGCGGATTTCTTTACAATGAGCAGTTCTTC. Its protein product is CASSLATSGFLYNEQFF.

As to this clone: This likely comes from a read error, as the CDR3 has no conserved phenylalanine or tryptophan at its end. Because the CDR3's place on the DNA is in doubt, the DNA is left out and the CDR3 is given as listed by TCRdb. V and J are TRBV5-1 and TRBJ1-2. Germline CDR1 is SGHRS and CDR2 is YFSETQ. The CDR3 region is 12 residues in length, termini included. The CDR3 spells CASSLILSGYDL.

The chain is built from TRBV2 and TRBJ1-1, with a weak D call TRBD1 (5 bases). Trimming removed 8 bases at V and 1 base at J, with 14 bases between. Germline V lookup: CDR1 SNHLY, CDR2 FYNNEI. The length of the CDR3 is 14 residues. As DNA, the CDR3 is TGTGCCAGCGATTTGGGGGGACGGAACACTGAAGCTTTCTTT. Its translation is CASDLGGRNTEAFF.

This sequence joins TRBV10-3 and TRBJ2-7; a possible D gene is TRBD1 (6 bases). Germline V lookup: CDR1 ENHRY, CDR2 SYGVKD. Trimming pared 10 bases from V and 2 bases from J, leaving 12 bases between. This CDR3 comprises 12 residues. CDR3 in amino acids: CATKDSPYEQYF. The CDR3 DNA reads as TGTGCCACCAAGGACAGCCCCTACGAGCAGTACTTC.

The genes are TRBV9 and TRBJ2-1; 10 positions match TRBD2. The V gene end was trimmed by 0 bases and the J gene end by 6 bases; junction bases not matched to a gene: 6. Germline lookup yields CDR1 SGDLS and CDR2 YYNGEE. This CDR3 is built from 16 residues. The CDR3 protein is CASSVGLASGSNEQFF. CDR3 bases: TGTGCCAGCAGCGTAGGTTTGGCTAGCGGGAGCAATGAGCAGTTCTTC.

The V call is TRBV13, the J call TRBJ2-1; 7 positions match TRBD1. The V gene's germline CDR1 is PRHDT and CDR2 FYEKMQ (reference sequence). Trimming took 2 bases from V and 7 from J; bases not matched to a gene: 2. This CDR3 spans 13 amino acids. CDR3 nucleotide sequence: TGTGCCAGCAGCTTAATACAGGGGAATGAGCAGTTCTTC. This gives the protein CASSLIQGNEQFF.

This chain joins TRBV6-1 and TRBJ1-1; TRBD1 aligns across 7 bases. The germline V gene encodes CDR1 MNHNS and CDR2 SASEGT. V lost 4 bases to trimming and J lost 12 bases; unmatched junction nucleotides: 20. This CDR3 has 16 amino acids. The CDR3 DNA reads TGTGCCAGCAGTGTCCCCGACAGACAGGGACTGGGGAGACCTTTCTTT. This encodes CASSVPDRQGLGRPFF.